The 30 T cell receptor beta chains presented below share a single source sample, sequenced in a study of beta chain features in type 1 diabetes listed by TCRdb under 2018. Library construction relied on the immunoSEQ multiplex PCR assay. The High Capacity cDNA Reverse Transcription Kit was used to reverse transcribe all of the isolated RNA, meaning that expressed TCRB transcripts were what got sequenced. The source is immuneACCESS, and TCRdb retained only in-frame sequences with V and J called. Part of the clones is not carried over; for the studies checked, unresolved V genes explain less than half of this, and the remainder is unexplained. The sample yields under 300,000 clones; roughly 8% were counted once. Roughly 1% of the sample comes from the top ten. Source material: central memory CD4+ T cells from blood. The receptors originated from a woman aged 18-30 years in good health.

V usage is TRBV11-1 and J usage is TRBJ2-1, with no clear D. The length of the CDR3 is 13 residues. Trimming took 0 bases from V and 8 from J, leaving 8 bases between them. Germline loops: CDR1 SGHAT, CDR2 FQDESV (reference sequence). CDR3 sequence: CASSLARGDEQFF. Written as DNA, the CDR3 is TGTGCCAGCAGCTTAGCGCGTGGCGATGAGCAGTTCTTC.

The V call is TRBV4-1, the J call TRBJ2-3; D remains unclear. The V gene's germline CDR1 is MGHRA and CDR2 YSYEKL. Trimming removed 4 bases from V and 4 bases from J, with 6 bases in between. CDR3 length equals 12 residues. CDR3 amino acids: CASSPVADTQYF. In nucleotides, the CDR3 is TGCGCCAGCAGCCCAGTGGCAGATACGCAGTATTTT.

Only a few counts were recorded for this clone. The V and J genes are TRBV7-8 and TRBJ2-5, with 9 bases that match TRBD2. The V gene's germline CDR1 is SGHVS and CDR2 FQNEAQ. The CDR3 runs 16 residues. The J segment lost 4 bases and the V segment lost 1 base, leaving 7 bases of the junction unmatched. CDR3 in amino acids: CASSLVAGGGVETQYF. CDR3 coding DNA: TGTGCCAGCAGCTTAGTTGCGGGAGGGGGAGTAGAGACCCAGTACTTC.

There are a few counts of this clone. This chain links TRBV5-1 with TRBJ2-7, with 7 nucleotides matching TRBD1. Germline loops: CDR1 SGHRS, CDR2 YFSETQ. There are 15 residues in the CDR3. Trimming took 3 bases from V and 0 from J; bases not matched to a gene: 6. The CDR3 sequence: CASSYTGDGSYEQYF. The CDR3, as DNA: TGCGCCAGCAGCTATACAGGGGATGGCTCCTACGAGCAGTACTTC.

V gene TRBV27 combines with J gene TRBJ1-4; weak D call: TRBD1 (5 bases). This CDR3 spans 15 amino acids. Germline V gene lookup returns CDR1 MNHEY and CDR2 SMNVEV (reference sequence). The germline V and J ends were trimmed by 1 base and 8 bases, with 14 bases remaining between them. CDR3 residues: CASSLYSGKGEKLFF. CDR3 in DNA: TGTGCCAGCAGTTTATATTCAGGGAAAGGGGAAAAACTGTTTTTT.

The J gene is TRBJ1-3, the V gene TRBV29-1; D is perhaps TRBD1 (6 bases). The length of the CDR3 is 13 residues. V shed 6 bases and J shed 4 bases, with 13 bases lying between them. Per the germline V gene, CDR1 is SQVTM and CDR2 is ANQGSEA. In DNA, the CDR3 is TGCAGCGTCCACACAGGGACGGGAAACACCATATATTTT. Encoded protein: CSVHTGTGNTIYF.

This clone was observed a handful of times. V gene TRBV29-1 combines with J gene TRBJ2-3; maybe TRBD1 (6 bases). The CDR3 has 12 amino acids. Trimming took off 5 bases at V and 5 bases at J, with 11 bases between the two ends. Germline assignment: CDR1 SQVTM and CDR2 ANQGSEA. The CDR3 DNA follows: TGCAGCGTTCAGGGCAGGGGAGATACGCAGTATTTT. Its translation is CSVQGRGDTQYF.

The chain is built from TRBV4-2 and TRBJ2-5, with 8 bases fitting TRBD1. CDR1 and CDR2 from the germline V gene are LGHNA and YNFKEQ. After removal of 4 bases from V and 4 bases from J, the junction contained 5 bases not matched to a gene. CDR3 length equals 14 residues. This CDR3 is CASSLRQGTETQYF. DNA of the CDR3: TGTGCCAGCAGCCTACGACAGGGGACAGAGACCCAGTACTTC.

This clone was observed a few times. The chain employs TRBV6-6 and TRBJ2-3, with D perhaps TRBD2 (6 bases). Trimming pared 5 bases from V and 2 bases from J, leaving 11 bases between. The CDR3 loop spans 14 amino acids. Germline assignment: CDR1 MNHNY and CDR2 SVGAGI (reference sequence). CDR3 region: CASSMGGFTDTQYF. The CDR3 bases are TGTGCCAGCAGTATGGGGGGTTTCACAGATACGCAGTATTTT.

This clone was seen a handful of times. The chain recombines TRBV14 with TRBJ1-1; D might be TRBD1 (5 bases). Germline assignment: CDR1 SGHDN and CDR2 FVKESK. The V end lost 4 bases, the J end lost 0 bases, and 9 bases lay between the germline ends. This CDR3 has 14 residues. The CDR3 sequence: CASSLTGMNTEAFF. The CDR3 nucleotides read TGTGCCAGCAGCCTAACAGGCATGAACACTGAAGCTTTCTTT.

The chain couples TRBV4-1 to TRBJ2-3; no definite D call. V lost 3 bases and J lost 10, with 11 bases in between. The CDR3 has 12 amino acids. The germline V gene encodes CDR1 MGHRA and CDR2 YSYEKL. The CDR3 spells CASSQTYFSQYF. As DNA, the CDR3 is TGCGCCAGCAGCCAGACGTATTTTTCGCAGTATTTT.

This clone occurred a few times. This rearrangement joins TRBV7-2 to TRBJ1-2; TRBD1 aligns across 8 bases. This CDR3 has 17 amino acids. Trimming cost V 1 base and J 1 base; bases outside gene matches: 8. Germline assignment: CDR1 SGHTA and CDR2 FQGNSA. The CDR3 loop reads CASSLDPQGALNYGYTF. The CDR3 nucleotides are TGTGCCAGCAGCTTAGACCCCCAGGGGGCACTTAACTATGGCTACACCTTC.

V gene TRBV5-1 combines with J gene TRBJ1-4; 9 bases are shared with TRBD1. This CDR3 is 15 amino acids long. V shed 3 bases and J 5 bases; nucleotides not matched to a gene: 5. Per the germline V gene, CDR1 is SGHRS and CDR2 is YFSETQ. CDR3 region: CASSSRGQGNEKLFF. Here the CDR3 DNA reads TGCGCCAGCAGCTCGAGGGGACAGGGAAATGAAAAACTGTTTTTT.

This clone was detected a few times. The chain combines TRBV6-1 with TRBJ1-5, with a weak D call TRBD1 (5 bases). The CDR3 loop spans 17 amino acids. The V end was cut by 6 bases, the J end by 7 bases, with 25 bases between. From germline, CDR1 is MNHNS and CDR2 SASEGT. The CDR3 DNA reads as TGTGCCAGCAGGGAACGGGGCGGTTTAGGGGTATGGCAGCCCCAGCATTTT. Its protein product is CASRERGGLGVWQPQHF.

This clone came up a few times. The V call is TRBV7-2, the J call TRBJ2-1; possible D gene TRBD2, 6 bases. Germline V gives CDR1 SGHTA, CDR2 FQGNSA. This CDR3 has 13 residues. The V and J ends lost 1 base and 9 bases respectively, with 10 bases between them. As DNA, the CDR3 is TGTGCCAGCAGCTTAGTGCAGCGGGCTGAGCAGTTCTTC. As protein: CASSLVQRAEQFF.

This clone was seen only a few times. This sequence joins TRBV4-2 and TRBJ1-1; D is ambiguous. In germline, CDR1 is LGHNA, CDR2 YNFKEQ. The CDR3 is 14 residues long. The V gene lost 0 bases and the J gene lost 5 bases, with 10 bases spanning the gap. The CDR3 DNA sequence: TGTGCCAGCAGCCAAGAGAGGGTTCGAACTGAAGCTTTCTTT. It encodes CASSQERVRTEAFF.

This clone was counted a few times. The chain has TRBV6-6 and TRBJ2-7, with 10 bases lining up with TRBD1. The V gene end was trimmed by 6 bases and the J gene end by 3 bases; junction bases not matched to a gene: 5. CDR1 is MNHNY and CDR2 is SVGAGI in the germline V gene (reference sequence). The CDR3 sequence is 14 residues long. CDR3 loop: CASRPGTGVYEQYV. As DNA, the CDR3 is TGTGCCAGCAGACCCGGGACAGGGGTCTACGAGCAGTACGTC.

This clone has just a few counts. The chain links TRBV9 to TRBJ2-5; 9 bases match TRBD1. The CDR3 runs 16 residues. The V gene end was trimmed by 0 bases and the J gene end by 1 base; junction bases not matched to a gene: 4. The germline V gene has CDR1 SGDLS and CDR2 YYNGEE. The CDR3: CASSVGTGASQETQYF. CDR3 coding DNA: TGTGCCAGCAGCGTAGGGACAGGGGCCAGCCAAGAGACCCAGTACTTC.

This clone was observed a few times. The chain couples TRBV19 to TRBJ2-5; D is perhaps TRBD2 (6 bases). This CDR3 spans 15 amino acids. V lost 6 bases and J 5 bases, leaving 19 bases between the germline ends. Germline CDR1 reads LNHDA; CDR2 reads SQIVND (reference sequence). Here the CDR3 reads CASSTIGGAGETQYF. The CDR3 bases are TGTGCCAGTAGCACAATAGGTGGCGCGGGGGAGACCCAGTACTTC.

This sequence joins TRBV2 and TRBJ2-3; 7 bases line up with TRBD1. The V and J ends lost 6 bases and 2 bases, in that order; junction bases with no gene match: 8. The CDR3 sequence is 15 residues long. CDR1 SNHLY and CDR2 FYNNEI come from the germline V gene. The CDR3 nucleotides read TGTGCCAGCAGACGGACAGGCACCTACACAGATACGCAGTATTTT. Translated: CASRRTGTYTDTQYF.

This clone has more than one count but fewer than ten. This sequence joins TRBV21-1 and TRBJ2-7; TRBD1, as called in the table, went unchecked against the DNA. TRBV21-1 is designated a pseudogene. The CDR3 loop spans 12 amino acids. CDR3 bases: TGTGCCAGCAGCAAAAGCCCAACAGGGAAGTACTTC. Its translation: CASSKSPTGKYF.

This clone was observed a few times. CDR3 bases: TGTGCCAGCAGCTTCCCGGCCACTAGCGGGGGGATATCAGATACGCAGTATTTT. Protein: CASSFPATSGGISDTQYF. The chain carries TRBV9 and TRBJ2-3; 12 positions agree with TRBD2. Germline V lookup: CDR1 SGDLS, CDR2 YYNGEE. The V and J ends lost 4 bases and 4 bases, in that order; junction bases with no gene match: 13. CDR3 size: 18 residues.

CDR3 in amino acids: CSVEPGLGFDEQFF. The CDR3, as DNA: TGCAGCGTTGAACCCGGACTAGGTTTCGATGAGCAGTTCTTC. This sequence joins TRBV29-1 and TRBJ2-1, with 7 bases fitting TRBD2. The CDR3 is 14 amino acids. The V and J ends lost 2 bases and 8 bases, in that order; junction bases with no gene match: 9. The germline V gene encodes CDR1 SQVTM and CDR2 ANQGSEA.

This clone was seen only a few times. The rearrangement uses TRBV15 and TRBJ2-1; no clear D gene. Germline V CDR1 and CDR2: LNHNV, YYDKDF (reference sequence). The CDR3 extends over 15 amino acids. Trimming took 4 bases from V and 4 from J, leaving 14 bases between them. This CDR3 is CATSIGRTTYNEQFF. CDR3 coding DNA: TGTGCCACCAGCATTGGAAGGACCACTTACAATGAGCAGTTCTTC.

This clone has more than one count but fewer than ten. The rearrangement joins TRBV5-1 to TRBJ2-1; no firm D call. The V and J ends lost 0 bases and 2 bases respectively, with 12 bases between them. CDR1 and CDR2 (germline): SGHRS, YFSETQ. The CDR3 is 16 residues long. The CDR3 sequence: CASSLGRALAYNEQFF. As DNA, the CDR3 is TGCGCCAGCAGCTTGGGTAGGGCACTCGCCTACAATGAGCAGTTCTTC. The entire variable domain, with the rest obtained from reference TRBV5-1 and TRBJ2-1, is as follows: KAGVTQTPRYLIKTRGQQVTLSCSPISGHRSVSWYQQTPGQGLQFLFEYFSETQRNKGNFPGRFSGRQFSNSRSEMNVSTLELGDSALYLCASSLGRALAYNEQFFGPGTRLTVL.

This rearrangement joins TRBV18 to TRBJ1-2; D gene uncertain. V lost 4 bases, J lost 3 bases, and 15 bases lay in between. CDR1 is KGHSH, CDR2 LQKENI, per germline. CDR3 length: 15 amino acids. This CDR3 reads CASSQMYALDYGYTF. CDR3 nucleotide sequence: TGTGCCAGCTCACAGATGTATGCCCTAGACTATGGCTACACCTTC.

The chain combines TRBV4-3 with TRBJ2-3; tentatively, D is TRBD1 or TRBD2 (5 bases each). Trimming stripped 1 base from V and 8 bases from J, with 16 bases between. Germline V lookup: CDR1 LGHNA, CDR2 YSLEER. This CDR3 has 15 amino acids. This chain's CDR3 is CASSQGPGAPFTQYF. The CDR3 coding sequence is TGCGCCAGCAGCCAAGGACCCGGGGCCCCATTTACGCAGTATTTT.

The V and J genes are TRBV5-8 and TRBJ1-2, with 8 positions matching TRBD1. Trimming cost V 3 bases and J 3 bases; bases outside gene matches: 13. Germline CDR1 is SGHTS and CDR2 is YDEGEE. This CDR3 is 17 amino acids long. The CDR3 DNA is TGTGCCAGCAGCTGGTACCCGCAGGGGGCGCGGGACTATGGCTACACCTTC. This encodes CASSWYPQGARDYGYTF.

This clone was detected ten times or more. The CDR3 sequence: CASSSKGLILEQYF. CDR3 DNA: TGTGCCAGCAGCTCAAAAGGACTAATCTTGGAGCAGTACTTC. This sequence joins TRBV7-2 and TRBJ2-7, with D tentatively TRBD2 (6 bases). The CDR3 is made up of 14 amino acids. Germline CDR1 reads SGHTA; CDR2 reads FQGNSA. V dropped 4 bases and J dropped 7 bases, with 17 bases sitting between them.

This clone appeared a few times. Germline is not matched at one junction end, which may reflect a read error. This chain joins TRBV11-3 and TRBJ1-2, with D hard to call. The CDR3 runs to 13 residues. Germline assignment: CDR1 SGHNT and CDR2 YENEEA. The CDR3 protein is CASSLIRSSSVHF. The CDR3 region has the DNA TGTGCCAGCAGCTTAATTAGAAGCTCCTCCGTTCACTTC.